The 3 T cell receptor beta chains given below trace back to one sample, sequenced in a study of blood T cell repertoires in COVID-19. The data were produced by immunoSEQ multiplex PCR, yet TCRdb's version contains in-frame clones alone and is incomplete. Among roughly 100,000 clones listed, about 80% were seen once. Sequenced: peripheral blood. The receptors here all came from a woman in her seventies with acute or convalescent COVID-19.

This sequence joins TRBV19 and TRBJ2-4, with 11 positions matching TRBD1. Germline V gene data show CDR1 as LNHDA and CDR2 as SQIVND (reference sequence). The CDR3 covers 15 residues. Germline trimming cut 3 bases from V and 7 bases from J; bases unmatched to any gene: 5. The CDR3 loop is CASSIGQGAFNIQYF. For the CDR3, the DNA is TGTGCCAGTAGTATTGGACAGGGGGCTTTCAACATTCAGTACTTC.

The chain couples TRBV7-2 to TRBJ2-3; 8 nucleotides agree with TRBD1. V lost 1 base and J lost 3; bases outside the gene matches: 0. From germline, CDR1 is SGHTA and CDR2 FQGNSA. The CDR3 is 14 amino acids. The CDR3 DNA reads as TGTGCCAGCAGCTTAGGGACAGGGACAGATACGCAGTATTTT. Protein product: CASSLGTGTDTQYF.

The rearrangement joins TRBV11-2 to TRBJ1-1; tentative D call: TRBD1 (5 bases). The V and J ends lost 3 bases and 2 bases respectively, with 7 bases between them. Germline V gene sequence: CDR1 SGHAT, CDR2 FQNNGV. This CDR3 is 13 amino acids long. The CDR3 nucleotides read TGTGCCAGCAGCTTCGGACAAAACACTGAAGCTTTCTTT. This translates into CASSFGQNTEAFF.